The 2 T cell receptor beta chains reported below all come from one sample, sequenced in a study of response to subunit inactivated influenza vaccine. TCRdb reanalysed the RT-PCR reads using MiXCR and keeps one entry per CDR3 protein. The sample carries around 160,000 distinct CDR3 sequences, approximately 11% recorded once. Sequencing was performed on non-naive T cells sorted from PBMCs, taken about 40 days after vaccination. The source is a middle-aged man who received an inactivated influenza vaccine.

This clonotype was observed a handful of times. The chain recombines TRBV10-3 with TRBJ2-1, with no clear D. Deletions cut 3 bases from V and 6 bases from J, with 12 bases between. Germline-derived CDR1 and CDR2 are ENHRY and SYGVKD. The length of the CDR3 is 14 residues. The CDR3 spells CAISEPDRSNEQFF. The CDR3 DNA follows: TGTGCCATCAGTGAACCCGACCGATCCAATGAGCAGTTCTTC.

The genes are TRBV12-3 or TRBV12-4 and TRBJ2-1; 10 bases match TRBD1. The CDR3 runs 14 residues. The junction had 12 bases not matched to a gene; V was cut back by 9 bases and J by 10 bases. The CDR3 coding sequence is TGTGCCAGAAGGTTCGGACAGGGGGGGATCGAGCAGTTCTTC. Translated, it gives CARRFGQGGIEQFF.